The rows below give T cell receptor beta chains drawn from one sample of a study of blood T cell repertoires in COVID-19. The assay was immunoSEQ multiplex PCR, and TCRdb's table has in-frame clones only and misses some. The sample yields under 250,000 clones, about 90% seen once. Sequences were obtained from peripheral blood. The receptor set was obtained from a man in his thirties or forties with COVID-19, enrolled during active disease. Each CDR3 is given with its conserved first and last residue. Fields, in order: clone size, D gene, J gene, V gene, CDR3 DNA, CDR3 protein. The D gene is left open where the match is weak. Some rows have no size entry. The others give once, few or many, or a class for an expanded clone.

>.|TRBD1|TRBJ2-3|TRBV4-2
TGTGCCAGCAGCCCTGGGACAGGGTACGATACGCAGTATTTT
CASSPGTGYDTQYF
>once|.|TRBJ2-1|TRBV7-9
TGTGCCAGCAGCCTTAGTGGGCCGTTCAATGAGCAGTTCTTC
CASSLSGPFNEQFF
>.|.|TRBJ1-3|TRBV3-1/TRBV3-2
TGTGCCAGCAGCCCTATACAGGGAAGCTCTGGAAACACCATATATTTT
CASSPIQGSSGNTIYF
>.|.|TRBJ2-7|TRBV30
TGTGCCTGGAGTCTGGGACATGGATACGAGCAGTACTTC
CAWSLGHGYEQYF
>.|TRBD1|TRBJ1-6|TRBV19
TGTGCCAGTAGTATAGATTCAGCATCGGGACAGGGAGGAAATTCACCCCTCCACTTT
CASSIDSASGQGGNSPLHF
>.|TRBD2|TRBJ2-5|TRBV9
TGTGCCAGCAGCGTAGGCAGCGGGGGGTACCAAGAGACCCAGTACTTC
CASSVGSGGYQETQYF
>few|.|TRBJ2-7|TRBV21-1
TGTGCCAGCAGCGCATCTCCGGGACTGGCCGAGGAGGACGAGCAGTACTTC
CASSASPGLAEEDEQYF
>.|TRBD1|TRBJ1-1|TRBV6-5
TGTGCCAGCAGTTCCCGACAGGGGATGAACACTGAAGCTTTCTTT
CASSSRQGMNTEAFF
>.|.|TRBJ1-1|TRBV4-2
TGTGCCAGCAGCACGGGTAGGGGCGGCAACACTGAAGCTTTCTTT
CASSTGRGGNTEAFF
>.|TRBD1|TRBJ1-6|TRBV30
TGTGCCTGTTCTTCGACAGGGGAATGGTCACCCCTCCACTTT
CACSSTGEWSPLHF
>.|TRBD1|TRBJ1-6|TRBV25-1
TGTGCCAGCAACCGGGACAGTGATTCACCCCTCCACTTT
CASNRDSDSPLHF
>few|TRBD1|TRBJ1-2|TRBV25-1
TGTGCCAGCAGTGCCCAGGGGGCTTTCAGGGACTATGGCTACACCTTC
CASSAQGAFRDYGYTF
>once|TRBD1|TRBJ1-5|TRBV6-1
TGTGCCAGCAGTGAACAGGGGGATCAGCCCCAGCATTTT
CASSEQGDQPQHF
>.|.|TRBJ2-1|TRBV4-1
TGCGCCAGCAGCCAAGATGGCGGAGGACTGGTTCTCTCTTCCTACAATGAGCAGTTCTTC
CASSQDGGGLVLSSYNEQFF
>.|.|TRBJ2-3|TRBV18
TGTGCCAGCTCACCACCAACTAGCATTAGCACAGATACGCAGTATTTT
CASSPPTSISTDTQYF
>.|.|TRBJ1-2|TRBV19
TGTGCCAGTAGTCCACAGGGTAGGCTCGGCTACACCTTC
CASSPQGRLGYTF
>.|.|TRBJ2-7|TRBV11-2
TGTGCCAGCAGCTTCGGCAAGGGAGGGGGTTCCTACGAGCAGTACTTC
CASSFGKGGGSYEQYF
>few|TRBD2|TRBJ2-2|TRBV5-1
TGCGCCAGCAGCCCTATCGGGGGGACGAACACCGGGGAGCTGTTTTTT
CASSPIGGTNTGELFF
>.|.|TRBJ2-7|TRBV5-1
TGCGCCAGCAGCTTGGCGGGGGAGTACGAGCAGTACTTC
CASSLAGEYEQYF
>.|TRBD2|TRBJ2-3|TRBV2
TGTGCCAGCAGTGAGGGGGGGGTGGCAGATACGCAGTATTTT
CASSEGGVADTQYF
>.|.|TRBJ2-6|TRBV15
TGTGCCACCAGCAGAGGGAGCTCTGGGGCCAACGTCCTGACTTTC
CATSRGSSGANVLTF
>.|TRBD1|TRBJ2-5|TRBV29-1
TGCAGCGTTGGGGGACAGGGAGTCGGGACCCAGTACTTC
CSVGGQGVGTQYF
>.|.|TRBJ1-2|TRBV6-1
TGTGCCAGCAGTGACGGGGGGCTCGGCTACACCTTC
CASSDGGLGYTF
>.|TRBD1|TRBJ2-1|TRBV5-1
TGCGCCAGCAGCAAGACGGGACAGACTTCAAATGAGCAGTTCTTC
CASSKTGQTSNEQFF
>.|.|TRBJ1-5|TRBV19
TGTGCCAGTAGTATAGATCAGATGAGCAATCAGCCCCAGCATTTT
CASSIDQMSNQPQHF
>few|TRBD1|TRBJ1-2|TRBV19
TGTGCCAGTAGTCCCCGGGACAGGGGGCAATTATATGGCTACACCTTC
CASSPRDRGQLYGYTF
>.|TRBD1|TRBJ1-6|TRBV5-1
TGCGCCAGCAGCTTGGCGGTAGGGGGACAGCATAATTCACCCCTCCACTTT
CASSLAVGGQHNSPLHF
>.|TRBD1|TRBJ1-1|TRBV19
TGTGCCAGTAGTACCTCACAGGGGGTGATCACTGAAGCTTTCTTT
CASSTSQGVITEAFF
>.|TRBD1|TRBJ1-2|TRBV19
TGTGCCAGTAGTAGGGCTCAGGGGGGCAACTATGGCTACACCTTC
CASSRAQGGNYGYTF
>.|.|TRBJ1-1|TRBV5-1
TGCGCCAGCAGCTTGATGGGTGGGCGAAACGAAGCTTTCTTT
CASSLMGGRNEAFF
>.|.|TRBJ2-5|TRBV6-5
TGTGCCAGCAGTTACGGGGGGGGGCTACAAGAGACCCAGTACTTC
CASSYGGGLQETQYF
>.|TRBD1|TRBJ2-7|TRBV19
TGTGCCAGTAGTCCTGGACAGGGGCCCTACGAGCAGTACTTC
CASSPGQGPYEQYF